This TCR beta chain originates from a study of cytomegalovirus exposure and HLA in healthy donors. Study as a whole: Unique TCR beta sequences numbering some 120 million came from about 179 million T cells in an earlier analysis.

The CDR3 runs to 12 residues. Germline V gene data show CDR1 as SQVTM and CDR2 as ANQGSEA. V was cut by 7 bases and J by 7 bases, with 16 bases left in between. PCR was performed using 60 Vbeta and 13 Jbeta primers. Assay: immunoSEQ multiplex PCR; the TCRdb copy retains only in-frame clones and omits some. Altogether some 160,000 clones are present, approximately 81% being singletons, with the ten largest covering roughly 2.7%. Findings and limits, study-wide: In a later analysis, TCR beta V- and J-gene trimming was associated with a missense DCLRE1C variant. Productive status was seen about 87% or about 30% of the time for most TCR beta V segments in an earlier analysis. Later work associated roughly 17,000 TCR beta sequences with HLA alleles at 0.05 false discovery rate.

Concerning this clone: Antigen specificity is unknown.

The chain has TRBV29-1 and TRBJ1-1, with a possible D match to TRBD1 (5 bases). Sequencing was performed on PBMCs. The receptor was isolated from a boy younger than 10 in good health and CMV-seronegative. The CDR3 loop reads CSGRGQTGEAFF. For the CDR3, the DNA is TGCAGCGGGCGAGGACAAACGGGTGAAGCTTTCTTT. Variable domain in full (rest from reference TRBV29-1 and TRBJ1-1): SAVISQKPSRDICQRGTSLTIQCQVDSQVTMMFWYRQQPGQSLTLIATANQGSEATYESGFVIDKFPISRPNLTFSTLTVSNMSPEDSSIYLCSGRGQTGEAFFGQGTRLTVV.